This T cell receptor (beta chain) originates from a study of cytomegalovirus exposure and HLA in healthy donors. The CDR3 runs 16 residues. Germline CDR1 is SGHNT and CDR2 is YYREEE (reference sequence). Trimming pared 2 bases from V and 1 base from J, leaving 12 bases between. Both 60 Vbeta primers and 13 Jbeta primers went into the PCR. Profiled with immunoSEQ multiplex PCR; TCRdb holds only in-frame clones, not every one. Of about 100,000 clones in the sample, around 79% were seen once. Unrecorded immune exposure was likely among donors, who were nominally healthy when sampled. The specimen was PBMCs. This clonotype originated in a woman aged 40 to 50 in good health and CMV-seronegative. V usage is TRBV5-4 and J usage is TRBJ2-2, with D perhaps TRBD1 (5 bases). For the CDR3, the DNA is TGTGCCAGCAGCTTAGAATCAACAGGGAACACCGGGGAGCTGTTTTTT. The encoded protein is CASSLESTGNTGELFF. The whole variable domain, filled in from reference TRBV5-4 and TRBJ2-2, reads ETGVTQSPTHLIKTRGQQVTLRCSSQSGHNTVSWYQQALGQGPQFIFQYYREEENGRGNFPPRFSGLQFPNYSSELNVNALELDDSALYLCASSLESTGNTGELFFGEGSRLTVL.